These 20 T cell receptor beta chains originate from one sample sequenced in a study of read filtering for tumor transcriptome and immune sequencing. This library used roughly 400 ng RNA and molecular barcoded adaptors spanning alpha/delta and beta/gamma chains. TCRdb re-analysed the reads in MiXCR, keeping a single row per CDR3 protein. The data contain fewer than 100,000 distinct CDR3 sequences, more than 9% of them singletons. Sequencing was done on a sample of a population of CD138-negative cells sorted from bone marrow. The receptors here all came from a donor at least 40 years old with multiple myeloma.

This clonotype was recorded at least ten times. The J gene is TRBJ2-7, the V gene TRBV18, with 11 bases aligning to TRBD2. V lost 6 bases and J lost 2; bases outside the gene matches: 3. CDR1 and CDR2 (germline): KGHSH, LQKENI. The CDR3 is made up of 14 amino acids. DNA for the CDR3: TGTGCCAGCTCCGGGACTAGCGGTCCCTACGAGCAGTACTTC. Protein product: CASSGTSGPYEQYF.

This clonotype was observed many times. This chain's CDR3 is CATSRGVGPPDGYTF. The DNA of the CDR3 is TGTGCCACCAGCAGAGGGGTCGGGCCCCCGGATGGCTACACCTTC. The chain uses TRBV15 and TRBJ1-2; D ambiguous. The CDR3 contains 15 residues. From germline, CDR1 is LNHNV and CDR2 YYDKDF (reference sequence). V was trimmed by 1 base and J by 6 bases, leaving 15 bases between them.

This clonotype was observed at least ten times. V usage is TRBV27 and J usage is TRBJ2-1; the D gene is possibly TRBD1 (6 bases). Germline V gives CDR1 MNHEY, CDR2 SMNVEV (reference sequence). The CDR3 runs to 14 residues. V lost 1 base and J lost 6, with 10 bases in between. CDR3 sequence: CASSLYTGFNEQFF. CDR3 sequence (DNA): TGTGCCAGCAGTTTATACACAGGGTTCAATGAGCAGTTCTTC.

This clonotype has a count of ten or more. The CDR3 here is CSAQGLPSYEQYF. CDR3 in DNA: TGCAGTGCGCAGGGACTCCCCTCCTACGAGCAGTACTTC. The rearrangement joins TRBV20-1 to TRBJ2-7, with D possibly TRBD2 on 6 matching bases. Germline assignment: CDR1 DFQATT and CDR2 SNEGSKA (reference sequence). This CDR3 region has 13 residues. Trimming left V 6 bases short and J 0 bases short, with 12 bases between.

In its sample, this clonotype was seen a few times. V usage is TRBV10-3 and J usage is TRBJ2-1, with 8 nucleotides matching TRBD1. This CDR3 is 16 amino acids long. CDR1 is ENHRY, CDR2 SYGVKD, per germline. J lost 8 bases, V lost 2 bases, and 11 bases had no gene match. As DNA, the CDR3 is TGTGCCATCAGTGAGCCCATCGGACAGGGTGGCGATGAGCAGTTCTTC. Translation gives CAISEPIGQGGDEQFF.

The sample holds many counts of this clonotype. The chain combines TRBV12-3 or TRBV12-4 with TRBJ2-3; D is ambiguous. The CDR3 consists of 12 residues. With 10 bases removed from V and 2 bases from J, the gap between germline ends came to 10 bases. CDR3 sequence: CATQYNTDTQYF. The CDR3 nucleotides read TGTGCCACACAATACAACACAGATACGCAGTATTTT.

This clonotype was seen repeatedly, ten times or more. The V and J genes are TRBV5-1 and TRBJ2-3, with 7 bases fitting TRBD2. Germline CDR1 reads SGHRS; CDR2 reads YFSETQ. The trim removed 0 bases at V and 0 bases at J, leaving 16 bases unmatched. The CDR3 covers 20 residues. CDR3 in amino acids: CASSLDRVAGFSSSTDTQYF. The CDR3 nucleotides read TGCGCCAGCAGCTTGGACCGGGTAGCGGGTTTCTCCTCTAGCACAGATACGCAGTATTTT.

This clonotype has ten or more counts. The rearrangement uses TRBV10-3 and TRBJ2-5, with TRBD2 identical over 14 bases. This CDR3 contains 15 residues. J was trimmed by 6 bases and V by 2 bases; bases with no gene match: 2. Germline assignment: CDR1 ENHRY and CDR2 SYGVKD. Here the CDR3 DNA reads TGTGCCATCAGTGAGGGGACTAGCGGGAGAAAGACCCAGTACTTC. It yields the protein CAISEGTSGRKTQYF.

This chain joins TRBV14 and TRBJ1-1; D perhaps matches TRBD1 (6 bases). CDR1 is SGHDN and CDR2 is FVKESK in the germline V gene. The V gene lost 1 base and the J gene lost 4 bases, with 10 bases spanning the gap. The CDR3 is 14 residues long. In DNA form, the CDR3 reads TGTGCCAGCAGCCAAGGGAACAGGGCCACTGAAGCTTTCTTT. It encodes CASSQGNRATEAFF.

This clonotype was observed at least ten times. This sequence joins TRBV5-5 and TRBJ2-6; D is unclear. The CDR3 is 15 residues long. The germline V and J ends were trimmed by 4 bases and 0 bases, with 8 bases remaining between them. The germline CDR1 and CDR2 sequences are SGHKS and YYEKEE (reference sequence). Here the CDR3 reads CASSSEHSGANVLTF. DNA for the CDR3: TGTGCCAGCAGCAGTGAACACTCTGGGGCCAACGTCCTGACTTTC.

This clonotype was picked up many times. A much bigger clone sits one base away, suggesting this may be a read error. The V and J genes are TRBV7-2 and TRBJ2-1; no reliable D call. From germline, CDR1 is SGHTA and CDR2 FQGNSA. The CDR3 extends over 13 amino acids. The V and J ends lost 5 bases and 12 bases respectively, with 17 bases between them. CDR3: CASSPWELSVQFF. CDR3 nucleotide sequence: TGTGCCAGCAGCCCTTGGGAATTGAGTGTGCAGTTCTTC.

The J gene is TRBJ2-1, the V gene TRBV5-1, with D possibly being TRBD1 (5 bases). The CDR3 runs to 13 residues. Trimming took 3 bases from V and 11 from J, leaving 15 bases between them. Germline values: CDR1 SGHRS, CDR2 YFSETQ. The CDR3 region has the DNA TGCGCCAGCAGCTACGCCCCGACAGAAAAGCAGTTCTTC. Translating gives CASSYAPTEKQFF.

This clonotype was recorded many times. The rearrangement joins TRBV3-1 to TRBJ1-5, with D tentatively TRBD1 (5 bases). The CDR3 consists of 13 residues. Germline lookup yields CDR1 LGHDT and CDR2 YNNKEL (reference sequence). V lost 4 bases and J lost 9, with 13 bases in between. The CDR3 loop reads CASSPRAFGPQHF. DNA for the CDR3: TGTGCCAGCAGCCCCAGGGCTTTCGGGCCCCAGCATTTT.

This clonotype was seen many times. The rearrangement links TRBV10-3 to TRBJ2-5, with 7 positions matching TRBD2. The CDR3 covers 13 residues. Germline lookup yields CDR1 ENHRY and CDR2 SYGVKD. J gave up 4 bases and V 6 bases, and 5 bases lay outside the gene matches. CDR3 protein: CAISAGERETQYF. In DNA form, the CDR3 reads TGTGCCATCAGCGCGGGGGAGCGAGAGACCCAGTACTTC.

This clonotype was counted ten times or more. The gene calls are TRBV2 and TRBJ1-6; possible D gene TRBD1, 6 bases. V lost 6 bases and J lost 5, with 17 bases in between. This CDR3 contains 16 residues. The germline gives CDR1 SNHLY, CDR2 FYNNEI. CDR3 sequence (DNA): TGTGCCAGCAGGGGGACACTCGGGCTGGATAATTCACCCCTCCACTTT. Its protein product is CASRGTLGLDNSPLHF.

At least ten counts were recorded for this clonotype. The chain is built from TRBV12-3 or TRBV12-4 and TRBJ1-5, with D possibly being TRBD1 (5 bases). CDR3 length: 13 residues. Trimming took off 4 bases at V and 7 bases at J, with 11 bases between the two ends. The CDR3, as DNA: TGTGCCAGCAGTTGGGAGCGGGGGCAGCCCCAGCATTTT. It yields the protein CASSWERGQPQHF.

For this clonotype: This is likely a read error, given that the CDR3 carries no conserved phenylalanine or tryptophan at its end. The DNA is left out, because the CDR3 cannot be placed on it with certainty; the CDR3 is given as TCRdb lists it. The chain couples TRBV5-1 to TRBJ2-1; the D call of TRBD1 is as the table states it, not checked on the DNA. The CDR3 numbers 16 amino acids, ends counted. Germline V gene lookup returns CDR1 SGHRS and CDR2 YFSETQ. This chain's CDR3 is CAGERIGRSALSAQVY.

This clonotype was detected a few times. This may arise from a read error, as a much more abundant clone is one base away. The chain uses TRBV7-9 and TRBJ2-1; 15 bases fit TRBD2. Germline-derived CDR1 and CDR2 are SEHNR and FQNEAQ (reference sequence). The length of the CDR3 is 15 residues. The CDR3 here is CASSLGLAGGYEQSF. The CDR3 region has the DNA TGTGCCAGCAGCCTGGGACTAGCGGGAGGTTATGAGCAGTCCTTC.

At least ten counts were recorded for this clonotype. The V and J genes are TRBV6-5 and TRBJ2-5; tentative D call: TRBD1 (6 bases). Trimming pared 7 bases from V and 0 bases from J, leaving 15 bases between. The CDR3 consists of 15 residues. Germline V gene data show CDR1 as MNHEY and CDR2 as SVGAGI. This CDR3 is CASTPTWDNQETQYF. The DNA of the CDR3 is TGTGCCAGCACTCCAACCTGGGACAACCAAGAGACCCAGTACTTC.

Ten or more counts support this clonotype. J is TRBJ2-5 and V is TRBV20-1, with TRBD1 as a possible D gene (5 bases). Deletions cut 0 bases from V and 4 bases from J, with 15 bases between. This CDR3 contains 15 residues. The germline V gene has CDR1 DFQATT and CDR2 SNEGSKA (reference sequence). CDR3 residues: CSAREPRARRETQYF. The CDR3 nucleotides are TGCAGTGCTAGAGAACCCAGGGCAAGGCGAGAGACCCAGTACTTC.